This entry lists 7 T cell receptor beta chains sequenced from one sample in a study of T cell changes during pregnancy in multiple sclerosis. Sequencing was performed with immunoSEQ multiplex PCR; in TCRdb, only in-frame clones are kept and a portion is missing. The sample carries roughly 72,000 clones, 94% recorded once. Sample: CD4+ T cells from peripheral blood mononuclear cells, taken after pregnancy. Receptor source: a female donor with multiple sclerosis, enrolled in a pregnancy study.

In DNA, the CDR3 is TGTGCCAGCAGCCCAACTAGTAGCACAGATACGCAGTATTTT. It yields the protein CASSPTSSTDTQYF. The V and J genes are TRBV7-2 and TRBJ2-3, with a weak D call TRBD2 (5 bases). Germline lookup yields CDR1 SGHTA and CDR2 FQGNSA. The CDR3 length is 14 residues. Trimming stripped 5 bases from V and 0 bases from J, with 9 bases between.

This chain connects TRBV21-1 to TRBJ2-7; TRBD2, the table's D call, was not compared with the DNA. TRBV21-1 is labeled a pseudogene. This CDR3 contains 14 residues. The DNA for the CDR3 is TGTGCCAGCAGCAAAGTCCAGCGGCCCTACGAGCAGTACTTC. This encodes CASSKVQRPYEQYF.

The chain carries TRBV5-8 and TRBJ1-4; D perhaps matches TRBD1 (6 bases). The CDR3 sequence is 16 residues long. CDR1 SGHTS and CDR2 YDEGEE come from the germline V gene. The V gene lost 4 bases and the J gene lost 5 bases, with 18 bases spanning the gap. The CDR3 here is CASSAEGGGKNEKLFF. The CDR3 DNA reads TGTGCCAGCAGCGCCGAGGGGGGGGGAAAGAATGAAAAACTGTTTTTT. The whole variable domain, filled in from reference TRBV5-8 and TRBJ1-4, reads EAGVTQSPTHLIKTRGQQATLRCSPISGHTSVYWYQQALGLGLQFLLWYDEGEERNRGNFPPRFSGRQFPNYSSELNVNALELEDSALYLCASSAEGGGKNEKLFFGSGTQLSVL.

V usage is TRBV9 and J usage is TRBJ2-5; D is undetermined. This CDR3 contains 12 residues. Trimming removed 0 bases from V and 7 bases from J, with 7 bases in between. Per the germline V gene, CDR1 is SGDLS and CDR2 is YYNGEE. The CDR3 sequence is CASSVALGTQYF. The CDR3 coding sequence is TGTGCCAGCAGCGTAGCTCTCGGGACCCAGTACTTC.

The genes are TRBV11-3 and TRBJ2-1; 7 bases align to TRBD2. Germline V gene data show CDR1 as SGHNT and CDR2 as YENEEA. V shed 1 base, J shed 4 bases, and the junction held 7 bases outside the gene matches. The CDR3 has 16 residues. DNA for the CDR3: TGTGCCAGCAGCTTAGGGGGGGGGAGCGGGTACAATGAGCAGTTCTTC. It is translated as CASSLGGGSGYNEQFF.

The rearrangement joins TRBV28 to TRBJ1-3; D is perhaps TRBD1 (6 bases). The V and J ends lost 3 bases and 2 bases respectively, with 23 bases between them. The germline V gene has CDR1 MDHEN and CDR2 SYDVKM. The length of the CDR3 is 19 residues. The CDR3 DNA follows: TGTGCCAGCAGTTTTGGACAGAAAAGCGAAGTACTCACTGGAAACACCATATATTTT. Its protein product is CASSFGQKSEVLTGNTIYF.

The chain combines TRBV5-4 with TRBJ2-5, with TRBD1 as a possible D gene (5 bases). Gene TRBJ2-7 matches the end of the DNA better, so the J call may be wrong. This CDR3 comprises 13 residues. CDR1 SGHNT and CDR2 YYREEE come from the germline V gene (reference sequence). CDR3 in amino acids: CASSFRASYEQYF. The CDR3 DNA reads TGTGCCAGCAGCTTCAGGGCCTCCTACGAGCAGTACTTC.